Listed below are T cell receptor beta chains from one sample, sequenced in a study of shared clonotypes between healthy human individuals. Using immunoSEQ multiplex PCR, the repertoire was profiled, and TCRdb retains in-frame clones only, with some absent. The data show 1.5 million to 1.9 million clones, with 98% seen just once and around 0.45% held by the top ten. The sequenced material came from naive CD4+ T cells sorted from blood. The origin of the receptors is a man aged 30 to 45 in good health. Both conserved end residues are part of each CDR3. D genes are given only for firm matches. Size is omitted from some rows. Given values are once, few, many or a class for expanded clones.

d_call clone_size j_call v_call cdr3_nt cdr3_aa
TRBD1 - TRBJ1-5 TRBV18 TGTGCCAGCTCCCGGGACAGGGCTGCCGTTGGCAATCAGCCCCAGCATTTT CASSRDRAAVGNQPQHF
TRBD2 - TRBJ2-7 TRBV5-4 TGTGCCAGCAGCAAGGGGCTAGCGGGAGTAGTCCACGAGCAGTACTTC CASSKGLAGVVHEQYF
- - TRBJ1-4 TRBV5-1 TGCGCCAGCAGCTCTGGGGGAAGTGATGAAAAACTGTTTTTT CASSSGGSDEKLFF
TRBD1 - TRBJ2-1 TRBV7-2 TGTGCCAGCAGCGCCGACAGGGTAGCGAATGAGCAGTTCTTC CASSADRVANEQFF
TRBD1 once TRBJ1-1 TRBV7-2 TGTGCCAGCAGCTTATTCCGGGGCGACAGGGGGAGGCCGACTGAAGCTTTCTTT CASSLFRGDRGRPTEAFF
- - TRBJ1-2 TRBV7-9 TGTGCCAGCAGCTTACAATTGATCAGACAGGAAGATGGCTACACCTTC CASSLQLIRQEDGYTF
- - TRBJ1-2 TRBV5-4 TGTGCCAGCAGCACTCCCGGGGGCGCTAGCGGGAGTGGCTACACCTTC CASSTPGGASGSGYTF
- - TRBJ2-2 TRBV10-3 TGTGCCATCACCCCGGGAGCTGGAAACACCGGGGAGCTGTTTTTT CAITPGAGNTGELFF
TRBD2 once TRBJ2-3 TRBV10-2 TGCGCCAGCAGTGCCAGCGGGAGGGTAGATACGCAGTATTTT CASSASGRVDTQYF
- - TRBJ2-3 TRBV12-2 TGTGCAAGTCGCTTAGGATTAAGCGGGAGGGCTACCCGCACAGATACGCAGTATTTT CASRLGLSGRATRTDTQYF
- - TRBJ2-5 TRBV6-1 TGTGCCAGCACTCGAGGGTGGGAGACCCAGTACTTC CASTRGWETQYF
- - TRBJ2-7 TRBV7-8 TGTGCCAGCAGAGCGTTTGACGGTCCTTACGAGCAGTACTTC CASRAFDGPYEQYF
TRBD2 - TRBJ2-1 TRBV14 TGTGCCAGCAGCCCCGGACTAGCGGGAACTGAGCAGTTCTTC CASSPGLAGTEQFF
TRBD1 - TRBJ2-7 TRBV7-9 TGTGCCAGCAGCTTGGACAGGGCGCAAACCTACTTGGAGCAGTACTTC CASSLDRAQTYLEQYF
TRBD1 once TRBJ2-5 TRBV29-1 TGCAGCGCCGGAGGACAGGGGTGGGAGACCCAGTACTTC CSAGGQGWETQYF
- - TRBJ1-1 TRBV11-1 TGTGCCAGCAGCAACACCTTCTGGAACACTGAAGCTTTCTTT CASSNTFWNTEAFF
TRBD2 - TRBJ2-3 TRBV25-1 TGTGCCAGCAGGCCTGGGGCGGGAGAGACAGATACGCAGTATTTT CASRPGAGETDTQYF
TRBD1 - TRBJ1-1 TRBV29-1 TGCAGCGTTGAATGGCAGGGGGCGCTTTTAACTGAAGCTTTCTTT CSVEWQGALLTEAFF
- - TRBJ2-3 TRBV5-1 TGCGCCAGCAGCTTAAAGGGCACCCACACAGATACGCAGTATTTT CASSLKGTHTDTQYF
- once TRBJ1-2 TRBV7-3 TGTGCCAGCAGCTTAAGCTCGGACTACGGCTACACCTTC CASSLSSDYGYTF
- - TRBJ2-7 TRBV7-9 TGTGCCAGCAGCTTAGTAGGAGTCGGACGATCCTACGAGCAGTACTTC CASSLVGVGRSYEQYF
TRBD1 - TRBJ2-3 TRBV5-6 TGTGCCACCAATTCGGCCCGGACAGGGGGCCCAGATACGCAGTATTTT CATNSARTGGPDTQYF